This T cell receptor (beta chain) was found in a study of blood T cell repertoires in COVID-19 (dated by TCRdb to about 2020). A note on the overall study: Samples covering the acute and convalescent phases of COVID-19 were provided by collaborators in the United States, Italy and Spain. Sample metadata almost always included a de-identified subject ID, COVID-19 status, age in years and sex. Where HLA class I and class II types were available, the types were taken from metadata supplied by the sample provider, not from assay-based typing. The repertoires were released in a freely available public database meant as a resource for research on the immune response to SARS-CoV-2. The samples were drawn from two sources: the first 160 participants of the ongoing ImmuneRACE study, and 950 to 1,500 subjects contributed by 6 global collaborators. The dataset comprised deeply sampled blood TCRbeta repertoires from subjects exposed to, actively infected with, or recovered from COVID-19. The prospective study material was composed of cDNA or gDNA derived from T cells, B-cell-depleted T cells, or PBMCs. Broad study findings and their caveats: Clinical and demographic metadata were provided uncurated, with the amount varying by source and participant.

The immunoSEQ Assay, a bias-controlled multiplex PCR, was used to amplify TCRbeta CDR3 regions from genomic DNA. The paper's processing steps were these. The number of nucleated cells in each sample was estimated from the amplification of reference gene primers within the assay. Sequence reads were collapsed and filtered to measure the absolute abundance of every unique TCRbeta CDR3 rearrangement. For each sample, productive Simpson clonality was calculated as the square root of Simpson's diversity index over productive rearrangements. TCRdb stores this immuneACCESS table with in-frame sequences only. Part of the clones is absent; in the studies checked, under half of the shortfall reflects unresolved V genes, and no reason is known for the rest. V and J calls and clone size follow that table, whereas D and trimming were derived from the DNA. A total of about 180,000 clones appear in this sample, 70% to 90% of them only once. Of the sample, 3.5% to 4.5% is held by the ten largest clones.

This clone was detected once. Its antigen remains unidentified. Per-base qualities were not stored, and no clone one base away is much larger. The germline V gene encodes CDR1 SGHRS and CDR2 YFSETQ. The cysteine opens and the phenylalanine closes a CDR3 of 14 amino acids. Only the CDR3 DNA is retained, 42 bases long and in frame from the first base. Cut back by 4 bases and 2 bases, the V and J ends lie 12 bases apart. Whole blood was collected in K2EDTA tubes by collaborating institutions according to the institutions' own protocols. For TCRbeta analysis, collaborators shipped samples as frozen whole blood, isolated PBMCs, or DNA extracted from either of those sample types.

The clonotype was recovered from a woman in her twenties or thirties with acute or convalescent COVID-19. The sequenced sample was peripheral blood. The receptor chain draws on TRBV5-1 and TRBJ1-2, with the identity of the D gene unclear. CDR3 sequence: CASSTSGLNYGYTF. The DNA is TGCGCCAGCAGCACTTCAGGACTGAACTATGGCTACACCTTC.